The sequence of this T cell receptor (beta chain) was determined in a study of T cells after yellow fever vaccination. Germline V lookup: CDR1 ENHRY, CDR2 SYGVKD. Trimming stripped 0 bases from V and 6 bases from J, with 23 bases between. This CDR3 contains 18 residues. TCRdb itself ran the 5' RACE reads through MiXCR, one entry per CDR3 protein. The table lists about 120,000 distinct CDR3 sequences, about 7% of them singletons. Many counts were recorded for this clonotype. This chain uses TRBV10-3 with TRBJ1-2; tentative D call: TRBD1 (5 bases). The specimen was CD4+ T cells sorted from PBMCs, collected 35 to 50 days after the first yellow fever vaccination. This sequence was found in a man between 18 and 29 years old who received the YFV17D yellow fever vaccine. The CDR3 region is CAISESKVGPGGKNGYTF. CDR3 DNA: TGTGCCATCAGTGAGTCGAAGGTCGGCCCGGGGGGAAAAAATGGCTACACCTTC.